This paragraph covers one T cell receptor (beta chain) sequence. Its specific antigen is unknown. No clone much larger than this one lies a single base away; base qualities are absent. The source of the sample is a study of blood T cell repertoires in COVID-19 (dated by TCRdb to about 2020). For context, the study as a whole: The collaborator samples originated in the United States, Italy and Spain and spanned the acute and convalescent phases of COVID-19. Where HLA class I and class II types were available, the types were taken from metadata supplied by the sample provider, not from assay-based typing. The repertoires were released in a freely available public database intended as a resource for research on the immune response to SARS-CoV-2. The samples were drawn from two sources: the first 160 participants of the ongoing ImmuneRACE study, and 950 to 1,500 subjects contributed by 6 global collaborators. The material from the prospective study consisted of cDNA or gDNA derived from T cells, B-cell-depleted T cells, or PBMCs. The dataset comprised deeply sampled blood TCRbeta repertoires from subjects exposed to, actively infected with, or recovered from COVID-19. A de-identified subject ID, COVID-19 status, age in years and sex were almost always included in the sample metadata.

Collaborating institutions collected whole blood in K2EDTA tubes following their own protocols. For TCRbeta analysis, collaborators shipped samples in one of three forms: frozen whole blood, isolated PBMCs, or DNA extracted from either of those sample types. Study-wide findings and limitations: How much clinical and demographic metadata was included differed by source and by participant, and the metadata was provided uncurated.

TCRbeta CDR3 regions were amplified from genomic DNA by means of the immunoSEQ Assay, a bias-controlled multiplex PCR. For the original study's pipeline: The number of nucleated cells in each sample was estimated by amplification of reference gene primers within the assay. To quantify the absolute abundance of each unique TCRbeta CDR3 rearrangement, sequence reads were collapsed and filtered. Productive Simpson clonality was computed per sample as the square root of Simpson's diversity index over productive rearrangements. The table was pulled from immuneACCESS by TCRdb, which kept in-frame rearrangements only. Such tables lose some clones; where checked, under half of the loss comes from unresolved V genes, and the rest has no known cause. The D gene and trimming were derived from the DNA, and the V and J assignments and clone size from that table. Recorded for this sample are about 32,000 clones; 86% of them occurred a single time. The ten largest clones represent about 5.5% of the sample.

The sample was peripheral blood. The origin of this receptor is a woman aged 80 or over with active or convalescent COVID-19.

The CDR3 region: CASTSPNRGGYEQYF. The DNA sequence is given as TGTGCCAGCACCTCCCCCAACAGGGGGGGCTACGAGCAGTACTTC. The sequence is built from TRBV7-8 and TRBJ2-7; 8 matching bases give a weak D call of TRBD1. From the cysteine up to the phenylalanine, the CDR3 has a length of 15 residues. CDR3 DNA is the only sequence kept; it has 45 bases, read in frame from the first base. Trimming at the junction amounts to 7 bases on V and 3 bases on J, and the germline ends lie 19 bases apart. CDR1 and CDR2 were assigned from the germline V gene as SGHVS and FQNEAQ.